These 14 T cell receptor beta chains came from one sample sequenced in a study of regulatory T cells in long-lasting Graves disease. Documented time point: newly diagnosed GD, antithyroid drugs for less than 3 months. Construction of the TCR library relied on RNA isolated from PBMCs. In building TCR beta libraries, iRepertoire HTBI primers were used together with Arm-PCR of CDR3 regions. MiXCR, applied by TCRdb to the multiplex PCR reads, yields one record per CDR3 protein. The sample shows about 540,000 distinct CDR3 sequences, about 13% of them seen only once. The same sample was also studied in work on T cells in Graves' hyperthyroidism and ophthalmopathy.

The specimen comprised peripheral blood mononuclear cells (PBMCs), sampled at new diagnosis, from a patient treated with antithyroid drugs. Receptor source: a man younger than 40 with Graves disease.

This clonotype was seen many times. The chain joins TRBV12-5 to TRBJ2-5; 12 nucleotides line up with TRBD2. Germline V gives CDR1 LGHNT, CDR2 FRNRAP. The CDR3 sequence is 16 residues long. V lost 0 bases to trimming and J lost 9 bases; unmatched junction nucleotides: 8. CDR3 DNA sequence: TGTGCTAGTGGTTTGGTACTCTCGGGACTAGCGGGCTCCCAGTACTTC. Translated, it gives CASGLVLSGLAGSQYF.

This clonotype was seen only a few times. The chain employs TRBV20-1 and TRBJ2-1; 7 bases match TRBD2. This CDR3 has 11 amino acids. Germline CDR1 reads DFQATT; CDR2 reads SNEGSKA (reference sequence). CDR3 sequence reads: CRVLGTAGLFF. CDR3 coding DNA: TGCAGAGTTCTAGGTACAGCGGGACTGTTCTTC.

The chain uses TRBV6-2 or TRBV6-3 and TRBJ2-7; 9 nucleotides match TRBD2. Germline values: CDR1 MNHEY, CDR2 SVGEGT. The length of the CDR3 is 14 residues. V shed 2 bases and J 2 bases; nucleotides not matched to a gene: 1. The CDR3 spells CASSYGGRAYEQYF. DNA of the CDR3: TGTGCCAGCAGTTACGGCGGGAGGGCCTACGAGCAGTACTTC.

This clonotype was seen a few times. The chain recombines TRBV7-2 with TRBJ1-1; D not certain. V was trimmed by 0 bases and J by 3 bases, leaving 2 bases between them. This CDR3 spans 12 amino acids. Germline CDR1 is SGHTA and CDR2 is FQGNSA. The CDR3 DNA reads TGTGCCAGCAGCTTAGCCTACACTGAAGCTTTCTTT. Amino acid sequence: CASSLAYTEAFF.

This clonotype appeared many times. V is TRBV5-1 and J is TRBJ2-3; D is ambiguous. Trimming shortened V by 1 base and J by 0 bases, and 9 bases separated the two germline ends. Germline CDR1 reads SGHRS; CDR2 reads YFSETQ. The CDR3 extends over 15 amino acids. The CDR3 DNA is TGCGCCAGCAGCTTGCCGCTGGACAGCACAGATACGCAGTATTTT. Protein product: CASSLPLDSTDTQYF.

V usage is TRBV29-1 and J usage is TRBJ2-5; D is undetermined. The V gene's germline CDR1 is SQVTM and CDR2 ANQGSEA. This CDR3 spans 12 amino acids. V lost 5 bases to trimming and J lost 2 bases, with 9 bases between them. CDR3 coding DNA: TGCAGCGTTCGGCAAACACAAGAGACCCAGTACTTC. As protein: CSVRQTQETQYF.

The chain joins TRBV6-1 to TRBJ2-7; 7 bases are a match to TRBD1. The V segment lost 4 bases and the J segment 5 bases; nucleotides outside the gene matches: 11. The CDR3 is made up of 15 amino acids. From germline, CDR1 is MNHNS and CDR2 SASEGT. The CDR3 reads CASSVPTGIFHEQYF. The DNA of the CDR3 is TGTGCCAGCAGTGTCCCGACAGGGATATTCCACGAGCAGTACTTC.

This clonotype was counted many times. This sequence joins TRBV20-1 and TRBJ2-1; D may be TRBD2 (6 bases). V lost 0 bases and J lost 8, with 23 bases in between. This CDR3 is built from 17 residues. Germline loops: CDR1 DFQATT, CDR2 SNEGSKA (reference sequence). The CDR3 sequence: CSARDLGRAGTDHEQFF. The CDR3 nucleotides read TGCAGTGCTAGAGATTTGGGTCGGGCGGGAACCGACCATGAGCAGTTCTTC.

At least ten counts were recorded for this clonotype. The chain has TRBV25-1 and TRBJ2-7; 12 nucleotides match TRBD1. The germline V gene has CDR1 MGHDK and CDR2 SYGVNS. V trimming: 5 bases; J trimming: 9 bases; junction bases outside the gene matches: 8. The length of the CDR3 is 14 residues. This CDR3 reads CASSSGTGGIWQYF. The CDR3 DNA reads TGTGCCAGCAGTTCCGGGACAGGGGGCATTTGGCAGTACTTC.

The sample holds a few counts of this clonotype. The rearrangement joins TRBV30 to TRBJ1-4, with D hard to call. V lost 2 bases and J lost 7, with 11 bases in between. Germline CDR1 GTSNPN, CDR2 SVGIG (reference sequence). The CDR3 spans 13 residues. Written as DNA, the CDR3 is TGTGCCTGGAGTTCATTTAGAGGTGAAAAACTGTTTTTT. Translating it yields CAWSSFRGEKLFF.

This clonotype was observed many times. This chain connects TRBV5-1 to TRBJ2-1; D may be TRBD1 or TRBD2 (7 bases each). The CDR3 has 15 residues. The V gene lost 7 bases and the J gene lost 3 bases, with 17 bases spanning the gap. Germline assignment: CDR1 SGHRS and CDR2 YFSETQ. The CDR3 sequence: CASATGASGYNEQFF. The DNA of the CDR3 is TGCGCCAGCGCCACAGGGGCTAGCGGCTACAATGAGCAGTTCTTC.

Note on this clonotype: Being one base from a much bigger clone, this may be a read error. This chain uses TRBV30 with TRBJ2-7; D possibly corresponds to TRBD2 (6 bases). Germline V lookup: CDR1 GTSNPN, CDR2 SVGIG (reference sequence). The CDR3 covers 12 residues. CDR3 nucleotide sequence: TGTGTCTGGAGTGATCGGGGGTACGAGCAGTACTTC. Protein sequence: CVWSDRGYEQYF.

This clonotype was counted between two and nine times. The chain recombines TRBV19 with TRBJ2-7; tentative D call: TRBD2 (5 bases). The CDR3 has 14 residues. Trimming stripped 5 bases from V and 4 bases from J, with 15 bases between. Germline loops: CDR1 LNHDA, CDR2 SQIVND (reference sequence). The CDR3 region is CASSGRSGLYEQYF. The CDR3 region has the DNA TGTGCCAGTAGTGGACGGTCAGGACTGTACGAGCAGTACTTC.

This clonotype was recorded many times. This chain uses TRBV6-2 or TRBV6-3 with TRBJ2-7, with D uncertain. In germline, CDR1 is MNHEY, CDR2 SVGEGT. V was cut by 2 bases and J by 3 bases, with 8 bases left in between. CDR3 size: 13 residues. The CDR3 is CASSYGFSYEQYF. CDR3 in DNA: TGTGCCAGCAGTTACGGATTCAGCTACGAGCAGTACTTC.